The clone carrying this TCR beta chain was seen at least ten times. Its antigen is unidentified. This record comes from a study of regulatory T cells in long-lasting Graves disease. About the research overall: Duration of antithyroid drug therapy among newly diagnosed Graves' patients was under 3 months.

Findings and caveats of the study: Clonotypes that were public and shared totalled about 2,500 in persistent patients versus over 800 in new patients. Persistent Graves' cases showed lower TCR diversity than newly diagnosed cases.

Investigators prepared the TCR beta libraries by applying iRepertoire HTBI primers and Arm-PCR of CDR3 regions. Each CDR3 protein gets one entry after TCRdb re-called the multiplex PCR reads with MiXCR. The repertoire has roughly 350,000 distinct CDR3 sequences, over 15% of them found once; the top ten carry 30%. Trimming removed 3 bases at V and 5 bases at J, with 7 bases between. The CDR3 runs to 12 residues. The V gene's germline CDR1 is MGHRA and CDR2 YSYEKL. The time point: newly diagnosed GD, antithyroid drugs for less than 3 months. After RNA was extracted from PBMCs, the TCR library was made from it. The same data also went into a second study, on T cells in Graves' hyperthyroidism and ophthalmopathy. From that second work: Calling Graves' hyperthyroidism stable meant ophthalmopathy did not progress within 18 months.

The TCR was taken from a man aged 40-50 years with Graves disease. This specimen was peripheral blood mononuclear cells (PBMCs), taken at new diagnosis, from a patient treated with antithyroid drugs. V and J are TRBV4-1 and TRBJ2-5, with D unclear. The CDR3 spells CASSHVGETQYF. CDR3 coding DNA: TGCGCCAGCAGCCACGTGGGGGAGACCCAGTACTTC.